The present entry profiles one T cell receptor beta chain with its context. Grouping used clinical history reported by participants in a survey and questionnaire. After removal of 5 bases from V and 6 bases from J, the junction contained 9 bases not matched to a gene. The CDR3 has 15 amino acids. Germline V CDR1 and CDR2: WNHNN, SYGVQD (reference sequence). This entry comes from a study of blood T cell repertoires in COVID-19. Here immunoSEQ multiplex PCR was the method, and the copy in TCRdb shows in-frame clones only, minus some. The sample has approximately 180,000 clones; roughly nine tenths are singletons.

This receptor was identified in a woman aged 35 to 49 with acute COVID-19. The sequenced sample was PBMCs or T cells enriched from blood (not recorded which). The chain employs TRBV10-1 and TRBJ2-3; 9 bases line up with TRBD2. The CDR3 nucleotides read TGCGCCAGCAGTTTTTCAGCGGGGGGCCGTGATACGCAGTATTTT. Its protein product is CASSFSAGGRDTQYF.